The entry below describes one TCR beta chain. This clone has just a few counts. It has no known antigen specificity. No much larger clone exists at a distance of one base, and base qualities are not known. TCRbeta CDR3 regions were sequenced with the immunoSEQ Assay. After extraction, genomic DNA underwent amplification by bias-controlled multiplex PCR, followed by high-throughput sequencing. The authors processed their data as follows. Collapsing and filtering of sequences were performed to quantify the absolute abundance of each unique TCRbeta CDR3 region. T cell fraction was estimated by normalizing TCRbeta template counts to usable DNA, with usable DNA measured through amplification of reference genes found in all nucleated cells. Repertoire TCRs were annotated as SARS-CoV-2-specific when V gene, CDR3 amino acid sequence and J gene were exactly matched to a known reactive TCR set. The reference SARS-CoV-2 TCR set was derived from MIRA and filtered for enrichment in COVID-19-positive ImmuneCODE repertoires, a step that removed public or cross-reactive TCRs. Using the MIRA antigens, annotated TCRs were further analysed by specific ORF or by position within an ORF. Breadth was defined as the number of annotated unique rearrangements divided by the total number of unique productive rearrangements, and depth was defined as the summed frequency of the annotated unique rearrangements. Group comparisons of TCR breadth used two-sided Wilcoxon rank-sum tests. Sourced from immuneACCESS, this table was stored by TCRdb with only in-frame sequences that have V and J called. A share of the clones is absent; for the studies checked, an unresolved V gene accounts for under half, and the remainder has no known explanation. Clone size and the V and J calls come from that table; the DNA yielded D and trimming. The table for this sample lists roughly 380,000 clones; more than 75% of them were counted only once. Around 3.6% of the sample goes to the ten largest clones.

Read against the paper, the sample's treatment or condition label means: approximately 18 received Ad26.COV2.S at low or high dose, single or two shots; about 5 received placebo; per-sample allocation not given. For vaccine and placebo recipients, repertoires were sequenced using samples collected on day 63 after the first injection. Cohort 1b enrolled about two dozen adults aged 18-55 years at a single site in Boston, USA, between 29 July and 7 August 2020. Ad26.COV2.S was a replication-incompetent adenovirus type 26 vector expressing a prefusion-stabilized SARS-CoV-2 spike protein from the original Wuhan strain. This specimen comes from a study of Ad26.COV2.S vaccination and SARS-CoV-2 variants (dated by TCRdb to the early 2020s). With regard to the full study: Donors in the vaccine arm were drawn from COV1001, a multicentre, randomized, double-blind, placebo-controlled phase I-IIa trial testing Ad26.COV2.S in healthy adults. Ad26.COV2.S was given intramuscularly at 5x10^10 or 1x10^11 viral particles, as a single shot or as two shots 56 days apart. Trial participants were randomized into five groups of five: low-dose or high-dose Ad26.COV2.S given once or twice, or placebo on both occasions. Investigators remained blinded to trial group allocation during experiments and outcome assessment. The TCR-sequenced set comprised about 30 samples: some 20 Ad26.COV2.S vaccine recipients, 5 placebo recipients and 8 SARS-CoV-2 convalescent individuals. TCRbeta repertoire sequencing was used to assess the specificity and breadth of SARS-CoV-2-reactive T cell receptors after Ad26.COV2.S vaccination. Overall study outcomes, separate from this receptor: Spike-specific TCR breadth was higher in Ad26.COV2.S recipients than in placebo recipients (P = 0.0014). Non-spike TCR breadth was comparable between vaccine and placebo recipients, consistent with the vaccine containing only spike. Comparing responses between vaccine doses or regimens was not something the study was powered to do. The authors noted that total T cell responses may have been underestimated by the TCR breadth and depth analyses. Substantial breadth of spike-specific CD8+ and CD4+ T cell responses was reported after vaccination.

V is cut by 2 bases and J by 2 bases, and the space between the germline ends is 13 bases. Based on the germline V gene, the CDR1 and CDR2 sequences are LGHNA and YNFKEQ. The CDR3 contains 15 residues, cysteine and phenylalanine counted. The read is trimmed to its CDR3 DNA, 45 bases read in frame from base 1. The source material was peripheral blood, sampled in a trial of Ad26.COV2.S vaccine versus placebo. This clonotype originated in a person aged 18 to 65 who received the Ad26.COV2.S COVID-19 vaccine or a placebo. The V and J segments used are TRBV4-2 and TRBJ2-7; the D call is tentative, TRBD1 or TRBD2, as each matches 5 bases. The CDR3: CASSQRERGPYEQYF. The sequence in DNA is TGTGCCAGCAGCCAACGCGAAAGGGGACCCTACGAGCAGTACTTC.